One and the same sample provided the 25 T cell receptor beta chains below, sequenced in a study of CD8 T cells in Susac syndrome (dated by TCRdb to the late 2010s). Library prep was done by the immunoSEQ multiplex PCR assay. RNA was extracted using the RNeasy kit, and roughly 0.5 to 1 microgram was reverse transcribed with random hexamers. TCRdb reran the public reads through fastp at Q25 and MiXCR, keeping productive beta chains. A single entry per CDR3 protein holds the most common genes and DNA from its merged rows. The sample records around 170,000 distinct CDR3 sequences, approximately 95% of which are singletons. In total, the top ten clones hold less than 0.2% of the sample. The material sequenced was CD8+ T cells from PBMCs. The receptor set was obtained from a human donor with multiple sclerosis.

The genes are TRBV6-1 and TRBJ1-1; D call uncertain. Germline assignment: CDR1 MNHNS and CDR2 SASEGT. Trimming left V 1 base short and J 7 bases short, with 10 bases between. The CDR3 extends over 13 amino acids. The CDR3 bases are TGTGCCAGCAGTGAAGGGACCGCATATGAAGCTTTCTTT. It encodes CASSEGTAYEAFF.

This sequence joins TRBV27 and TRBJ2-7; D gene uncertain. V was pared by 5 bases and J by 0 bases, with 8 bases between. Germline V gene sequence: CDR1 MNHEY, CDR2 SMNVEV (reference sequence). The CDR3 is made up of 13 amino acids. The CDR3 loop reads CASSDVPSYEQYF. CDR3 nucleotides: TGTGCCAGCAGTGATGTCCCCTCCTACGAGCAGTACTTC.

The genes are TRBV11-2 and TRBJ2-2; 14 bases are a match to TRBD2. In germline, CDR1 is SGHAT, CDR2 FQNNGV. This CDR3 is built from 19 residues. V shed 3 bases, J shed 4 bases, and the junction held 10 bases outside the gene matches. CDR3 loop: CASSFPGTSGGWGTGELFF. CDR3 sequence (DNA): TGTGCCAGCAGCTTTCCGGGGACTAGCGGGGGCTGGGGCACCGGGGAGCTGTTTTTT. The full variable domain, its missing parts supplied by reference TRBV11-2 and TRBJ2-2, is EAGVAQSPRYKIIEKRQSVAFWCNPISGHATLYWYQQILGQGPKLLIQFQNNGVVDDSQLPKDRFSAERLKGVDSTLKIQPAKLEDSAVYLCASSFPGTSGGWGTGELFFGEGSRLTVL.

The chain joins TRBV29-1 to TRBJ2-5; 8 bases agree with TRBD2. Germline V gene data show CDR1 as SQVTM and CDR2 as ANQGSEA. This CDR3 is 12 amino acids long. V was pared by 5 bases and J by 6 bases, with 5 bases of the junction left unmatched. Written as DNA, the CDR3 is TGCAGCGTTACCCCGGGAGGGCAGACCCAGTACTTC. Translating it yields CSVTPGGQTQYF.

The CDR3 DNA follows: TGTGCCAGCGGAACAGCCGACAGGGGTGCCAATGAGCAGTTCTTC. Translating gives CASGTADRGANEQFF. This rearrangement joins TRBV7-6 to TRBJ2-1; 8 bases line up with TRBD1. The CDR3 loop spans 15 amino acids. With 8 bases clipped from V and 6 bases from J, the junction kept 12 bases outside the gene matches. The germline V gene encodes CDR1 SGHVS and CDR2 FNYEAQ.

The chain carries TRBV9 and TRBJ1-2; D is undetermined. V was pared by 3 bases and J by 4 bases, with 7 bases between. CDR1 and CDR2 from the germline V gene are SGDLS and YYNGEE. The CDR3 runs to 12 residues. The CDR3 DNA reads TGTGCCAGCAGCGCGTACAGCTATGGCTACACCTTC. Encoded protein: CASSAYSYGYTF.

This rearrangement joins TRBV20-1 to TRBJ2-2; no clear D. The CDR3 loop spans 13 amino acids. Between the trimmed V and J ends, which lost 3 bases and 3 bases, there was a span of 8 bases. CDR1 is DFQATT and CDR2 is SNEGSKA in the germline V gene (reference sequence). The CDR3: CSASLGDTGELFF. CDR3 sequence (DNA): TGCAGTGCTAGTTTGGGTGACACCGGGGAGCTGTTTTTT.

The V gene is TRBV5-6, the J gene TRBJ1-4, with D unresolved. Per germline, CDR1 SGHDT and CDR2 YYEEEE. The CDR3 totals 15 residues. V lost 0 bases and J 3 bases, leaving 9 bases between the germline ends. The CDR3 DNA is TGTGCCAGCAGCTTGGTAGGGAGGGCTAATGAAAAACTGTTTTTT. It specifies CASSLVGRANEKLFF.

V and J are TRBV6-1 and TRBJ1-5, with D possibly being TRBD1 (6 bases). V was shortened by 6 bases and J by 6 bases, with 21 bases between the two germline ends. The CDR3 runs 16 residues. Germline V gene data show CDR1 as MNHNS and CDR2 as SASEGT. Written as DNA, the CDR3 is TGTGCCAGCAGCCCAGGCGGGGGCGGTAGTCGTCAGCCCCAGCATTTT. Protein: CASSPGGGGSRQPQHF.

The CDR3 spells CSARGPREGRNEQFF. The DNA of the CDR3 is TGCAGTGCTAGAGGTCCTCGGGAGGGCCGGAATGAGCAGTTCTTC. This chain connects TRBV20-1 to TRBJ2-1; 8 nucleotides agree with TRBD2. V trimming: 1 base; J trimming: 7 bases; junction bases outside the gene matches: 9. CDR3 size: 15 residues. The V gene's germline CDR1 is DFQATT and CDR2 SNEGSKA (reference sequence).

The V gene is TRBV27, the J gene TRBJ1-2, with D maybe TRBD1 (5 bases). Deletions cut 2 bases from V and 4 bases from J, with 14 bases between. Germline CDR1 MNHEY, CDR2 SMNVEV (reference sequence). The CDR3 loop spans 15 amino acids. The CDR3 bases are TGTGCCAGCAGTTTAAAGAGGGGCGAGATCTATGGCTACACCTTC. Amino acid sequence: CASSLKRGEIYGYTF.

This clonotype was detected only a few times. The V call is TRBV9, the J call TRBJ2-1; D is uncertain. The CDR3 consists of 14 residues. The V end was cut by 6 bases, the J end by 5 bases, with 15 bases between. The germline CDR1 and CDR2 sequences are SGDLS and YYNGEE. In nucleotides, the CDR3 is TGTGCCAGCAATAAGGCAACTGCCAACAATGAGCAGTTCTTC. It codes for CASNKATANNEQFF.

The genes are TRBV27 and TRBJ2-3; 10 nucleotides match TRBD2. With 3 bases clipped from V and 2 bases from J, the junction kept 2 bases outside the gene matches. CDR3 length: 15 amino acids. Germline V gene data show CDR1 as MNHEY and CDR2 as SMNVEV (reference sequence). The CDR3 nucleotides are TGTGCCAGCAGTTTTCTAGCGGGAGACACAGATACGCAGTATTTT. Its translation is CASSFLAGDTDTQYF.

The V and J genes are TRBV29-1 and TRBJ2-1, with TRBD2 matching 7 bases. This CDR3 contains 16 residues. The V segment lost 1 base and the J segment 4 bases; nucleotides outside the gene matches: 10. CDR1 is SQVTM, CDR2 ANQGSEA, per germline. The CDR3 loop reads CSVEGGWRGMYNEQFF. The CDR3 DNA sequence: TGCAGCGTTGAAGGAGGATGGCGGGGGATGTACAATGAGCAGTTCTTC.

The gene calls are TRBV30 and TRBJ1-1, with D possibly TRBD1 on 5 matching bases. Trimming stripped 2 bases from V and 11 bases from J, with 18 bases between. The CDR3 spans 13 residues. Germline CDR1 and CDR2: GTSNPN and SVGIG (reference sequence). CDR3: CAWSRYGTMKAFF. The CDR3 bases are TGTGCCTGGAGTCGATACGGGACTATGAAGGCTTTCTTT.

V is TRBV23-1 and J is TRBJ2-3; D is perhaps TRBD1 (5 bases). TRBV23-1 carries the ORF label, with uncertain function. This CDR3 comprises 15 residues. Deletions cut 6 bases from V and 1 base from J, with 14 bases between. CDR3 bases: TGCGCCAGCAGCCGCAGGGATAGGGGCACAGATACGCAGTATTTT. As protein: CASSRRDRGTDTQYF.

The chain employs TRBV12-3 or TRBV12-4 and TRBJ2-3; D is ambiguous. This CDR3 is built from 13 residues. With 3 bases removed from V and 4 bases from J, the gap between germline ends came to 8 bases. The CDR3 here is CASSFKVADTQYF. As DNA, the CDR3 is TGTGCCAGCAGTTTTAAGGTCGCAGATACGCAGTATTTT.

DNA for the CDR3: TGTGCCAGCAGCCCTGAGGATGCGAGGGCGCAAGAGACCCAGTACTTC. It yields the protein CASSPEDARAQETQYF. The J gene is TRBJ2-5, the V gene TRBV7-8, with D possibly TRBD2 on 5 matching bases. The CDR3 is made up of 16 amino acids. CDR1 and CDR2 (germline): SGHVS, FQNEAQ. Trimming stripped 5 bases from V and 2 bases from J, with 18 bases between.

This clonotype was seen once. The J gene is TRBJ2-1, the V gene TRBV19, with a possible D match to TRBD2 (6 bases). The germline V and J ends were trimmed by 3 bases and 7 bases, with 13 bases remaining between them. Germline V gene lookup returns CDR1 LNHDA and CDR2 SQIVND (reference sequence). The CDR3 has 14 amino acids. CDR3 nucleotide sequence: TGTGCCAGTAGTATGACCGGGGGAGGAAATGAGCAGTTCTTC. This codes for CASSMTGGGNEQFF.

The rearrangement joins TRBV27 to TRBJ2-1; D possibly matches TRBD1 or TRBD2 (6 bases each). The germline CDR1 and CDR2 sequences are MNHEY and SMNVEV (reference sequence). The CDR3 is 16 residues long. Trimming removed 1 base from V and 6 bases from J, with 16 bases in between. CDR3 coding DNA: TGTGCCAGCAGTTTATTCGTAGCGGAGGGGGGCAATGAGCAGTTCTTC. This translates into CASSLFVAEGGNEQFF.

The V gene is TRBV7-3, the J gene TRBJ2-1; D is possibly TRBD1 or TRBD2 (5 bases each). Germline CDR1 reads SGHTA; CDR2 reads FQGTGA. Deletions cut 5 bases from V and 2 bases from J, with 16 bases between. This CDR3 is 16 amino acids long. This chain's CDR3 is CASSVRGGFAYNEQFF. The DNA of the CDR3 is TGTGCCAGCAGCGTCCGTGGGGGATTCGCCTACAATGAGCAGTTCTTC. The full variable domain, in which reference TRBV7-3 and TRBJ2-1 provide the parts outside the CDR3, is GAGVSQTPSNKVTEKGKYVELRCDPISGHTALYWYRQSLGQGPEFLIYFQGTGAADDSGLPNDRFFAVRPEGSVSTLKIQRTERGDSAVYLCASSVRGGFAYNEQFFGPGTRLTVL.

The rearrangement links TRBV7-9 to TRBJ1-2; TRBD1 might be the D (5 bases). Deletions cut 1 base from V and 4 bases from J, with 16 bases between. CDR1 and CDR2 from the germline V gene are SEHNR and FQNEAQ (reference sequence). The length of the CDR3 is 16 residues. The CDR3 region is CASSLGGEGFSYGYTF. CDR3 coding DNA: TGTGCCAGCAGCTTAGGGGGCGAAGGGTTCAGCTATGGCTACACCTTC. Drawing the rest from reference TRBV7-9 and TRBJ1-2, the complete variable domain is DTGVSQNPRHKITKRGQNVTFRCDPISEHNRLYWYRQTLGQGPEFLTYFQNEAQLEKSRLLSDRFSAERPKGSFSTLEIQRTEQGDSAMYLCASSLGGEGFSYGYTFGSGTRLTVV.

This sequence joins TRBV12-3 or TRBV12-4 and TRBJ1-2, with 7 bases fitting TRBD1. CDR3 length equals 14 residues. After removal of 6 bases from V and 4 bases from J, the junction contained 8 bases not matched to a gene. CDR3: CASSDTGVGYGYTF. The CDR3 bases are TGTGCCAGCAGCGATACAGGGGTGGGCTATGGCTACACCTTC.

The chain recombines TRBV20-1 with TRBJ1-2; D may be TRBD1 (6 bases). The CDR3 totals 11 residues. The germline CDR1 and CDR2 sequences are DFQATT and SNEGSKA (reference sequence). The V and J ends lost 4 bases and 3 bases respectively, with 6 bases between them. The chain's CDR3 is CSAKGDYGYTF. The CDR3 coding sequence is TGCAGTGCTAAGGGGGACTATGGCTACACCTTC.

The chain has TRBV20-1 and TRBJ1-2, with 10 bases identical to TRBD1. Trimming cost V 3 bases and J 9 bases; bases outside gene matches: 1. The CDR3 totals 11 residues. Germline loops: CDR1 DFQATT, CDR2 SNEGSKA (reference sequence). CDR3 region: CSARGQGSYTF. The CDR3 DNA is TGCAGTGCTAGGGGACAGGGGAGCTACACCTTC.